A selection of T cell receptor beta chains follows, all from one sample in a study of PD-L1 blockade in urothelial cancer. The protocol was immunoSEQ multiplex PCR, while the TCRdb copy is restricted to in-frame clones and leaves out a portion. The sample has 70,000 or so clones, 70% to 90% seen once. Sequencing was performed on PBMCs, taken around atezolizumab (anti-PD-L1) treatment. These receptor sequences come from a man in his sixties with urothelial cancer. Each CDR3 is given with its conserved first and last residue. Each record gives: J gene, clone size, V gene, D gene, CDR3 protein, CDR3 DNA. The D gene is left open where the match is weak. Clone size is given for some rows only: seen once, a few or many times, or a class if the clone is expanded.

J: TRBJ1-2; size: -; V: TRBV13; D: TRBD1; CDR3: CASSRDRAYGYTF; DNA: TGTGCCAGCAGTCGAGACAGGGCCTATGGCTACACCTTC
J: TRBJ2-5; size: -; V: TRBV19; D: -; CDR3: CASSLTRAANQETQYF; DNA: TGTGCCAGTAGTTTGACTCGAGCAGCGAACCAAGAGACCCAGTACTTC
J: TRBJ2-7; size: -; V: TRBV19; D: TRBD1; CDR3: CASSLGQASSYEQYF; DNA: TGTGCCAGTAGTCTCGGACAGGCCAGCTCCTACGAGCAGTACTTC
J: TRBJ2-5; size: -; V: TRBV5-1; D: -; CDR3: CASSPRGGGGGETQYF; DNA: TGCGCCAGCAGCCCCCGAGGGGGCGGAGGGGGGGAGACCCAGTACTTC
J: TRBJ2-7; size: -; V: TRBV27; D: -; CDR3: CASSPQRVSYEQYF; DNA: TGTGCCAGCAGTCCCCAGAGGGTGTCCTACGAGCAGTACTTC
J: TRBJ2-5; size: -; V: TRBV6-6; D: -; CDR3: CASSREAGRGVETQYF; DNA: TGTGCCAGCAGCAGGGAAGCGGGGAGGGGGGTCGAGACCCAGTACTTC
J: TRBJ2-1; size: -; V: TRBV25-1; D: TRBD2; CDR3: CASTKAGGPWNEQFF; DNA: TGTGCCAGCACCAAAGCGGGAGGGCCATGGAATGAGCAGTTCTTC
J: TRBJ1-1; size: few; V: TRBV6-6; D: -; CDR3: CASSSSGLMNTEAFF; DNA: TGTGCCAGCAGCTCCTCAGGGCTAATGAACACTGAAGCTTTCTTT
J: TRBJ2-7; size: -; V: TRBV28; D: TRBD1; CDR3: CASSTRQGGYEQYF; DNA: TGTGCCAGCAGTACCCGACAGGGGGGATACGAGCAGTACTTC
J: TRBJ2-3; size: once; V: TRBV19; D: -; CDR3: CASSMVSGITDTQYF; DNA: TGTGCCAGTAGTATGGTGTCAGGGATAACAGATACGCAGTATTTT
J: TRBJ1-1; size: -; V: TRBV6-5; D: -; CDR3: CASSYSSTGRSEAFF; DNA: TGTGCCAGCAGTTACTCGAGTACTGGGAGGTCTGAAGCTTTCTTT
J: TRBJ1-1; size: -; V: TRBV19; D: TRBD1; CDR3: CASNRRTGQNTEAFF; DNA: TGTGCCAGTAACCGACGGACAGGGCAGAACACTGAAGCTTTCTTT
J: TRBJ1-2; size: -; V: TRBV4-3; D: -; CDR3: CASSQAQGNYGYTF; DNA: TGCGCCAGCAGCCAAGCGCAGGGGAACTATGGCTACACCTTC
J: TRBJ2-7; size: -; V: TRBV5-6; D: -; CDR3: CASSLQASSYEQYF; DNA: TGTGCCAGCAGCTTGCAGGCCAGTTCCTACGAGCAGTACTTC
J: TRBJ2-1; size: -; V: TRBV5-1; D: TRBD2; CDR3: CASSRLREGYNEQFF; DNA: TGCGCCAGCAGCCGGCTGCGGGAGGGGTACAATGAGCAGTTCTTC
J: TRBJ2-3; size: few; V: TRBV5-4; D: -; CDR3: CASSPRSGGLPDTQYF; DNA: TGTGCCAGCAGCCCCAGGTCTGGTGGCCTTCCAGATACGCAGTATTTT
J: TRBJ1-1; size: -; V: TRBV7-9; D: TRBD1; CDR3: CASSRDRGEAFF; DNA: TGTGCCAGCAGCAGAGACAGGGGTGAAGCTTTCTTT
J: TRBJ2-1; size: -; V: TRBV19; D: -; CDR3: CASSPTGSRLYNEQFF; DNA: TGTGCCAGTAGTCCTACAGGGTCTCGCCTCTACAATGAGCAGTTCTTC
J: TRBJ2-7; size: -; V: TRBV19; D: -; CDR3: CASSIGSGYEQYF; DNA: TGTGCCAGTAGTATAGGGAGCGGCTACGAGCAGTACTTC
J: TRBJ1-1; size: -; V: TRBV6-5; D: -; CDR3: CASSYSSTGNTEAFF; DNA: TGTGCCAGCAGTTACTCGAGTACGGGTAACACTGAAGCTTTCTTT
J: TRBJ1-1; size: -; V: TRBV19; D: TRBD1; CDR3: CASSPGTGGLTLRAFF; DNA: TGTGCCAGTAGCCCCGGGACAGGGGGATTAACACTGAGAGCTTTCTTT
J: TRBJ2-5; size: -; V: TRBV18; D: TRBD2; CDR3: CASSPRFELAGVRETQYF; DNA: TGTGCCAGCTCACCTAGGTTCGAACTAGCGGGAGTCCGAGAGACCCAGTACTTC
J: TRBJ1-3; size: -; V: TRBV2; D: TRBD1; CDR3: CASSDDRVGNTIYF; DNA: TGTGCCAGCAGCGATGACAGGGTTGGAAACACCATATATTTT
J: TRBJ2-7; size: -; V: TRBV14; D: -; CDR3: CASSLRAAGSSYEQYF; DNA: TGTGCCAGCAGCCTTCGAGCTGCCGGGAGCTCCTACGAGCAGTACTTC
J: TRBJ2-7; size: -; V: TRBV5-1; D: -; CDR3: CASSLEGGHLYEQYF; DNA: TGCGCCAGCAGCCTCGAAGGGGGACACCTCTACGAGCAGTACTTC
J: TRBJ2-5; size: -; V: TRBV5-1; D: -; CDR3: CASSWGGAETQYF; DNA: TGCGCCAGCAGCTGGGGGGGCGCGGAGACCCAGTACTTC
J: TRBJ2-7; size: -; V: TRBV29-1; D: -; CDR3: CSGKLRGTYEQYF; DNA: TGCAGCGGGAAGCTCCGGGGTACCTACGAGCAGTACTTC
J: TRBJ1-5; size: -; V: TRBV7-8; D: -; CDR3: CASSLRENQPQHF; DNA: TGTGCCAGCAGCTTACGCGAGAATCAGCCCCAGCATTTT
J: TRBJ2-6; size: -; V: TRBV23-1; D: TRBD1; CDR3: CASSQTRDRFPSGANVLTF; DNA: TGCGCCAGCAGTCAAACCCGGGACAGGTTCCCCTCTGGGGCCAACGTCCTGACTTTC
J: TRBJ1-4; size: -; V: TRBV19; D: -; CDR3: CASRGQNNEKLFF; DNA: TGTGCCAGTAGAGGACAGAATAATGAAAAACTGTTTTTT
J: TRBJ1-2; size: -; V: TRBV12-2; D: -; CDR3: CASRFGRGRKHGYTF; DNA: TGTGCAAGTCGCTTTGGTAGGGGGCGGAAACATGGCTACACCTTC
J: TRBJ2-2; size: -; V: TRBV5-1; D: -; CDR3: CASSLAPRANTGELFF; DNA: TGCGCCAGCAGCTTGGCCCCCCGCGCGAACACCGGGGAGCTGTTTTTT
J: TRBJ1-6; size: -; V: TRBV10-3; D: -; CDR3: CAISEGGRSGSPLHF; DNA: TGTGCCATCAGTGAGGGGGGGAGAAGTGGTTCACCCCTCCACTTT
J: TRBJ2-4; size: -; V: TRBV5-1; D: -; CDR3: CASTALGRNIQYF; DNA: TGCGCCAGCACAGCGTTGGGGCGAAACATTCAGTACTTC
J: TRBJ2-5; size: -; V: TRBV2; D: TRBD1; CDR3: CASRADWGQGYQETQYF; DNA: TGTGCCAGCAGGGCCGACTGGGGACAGGGATACCAAGAGACCCAGTACTTC
J: TRBJ2-2; size: -; V: TRBV5-8; D: TRBD2; CDR3: CASSLGGTRGELFF; DNA: TGTGCCAGCAGCTTAGGCGGGACTAGAGGGGAGCTGTTTTTT
J: TRBJ1-5; size: -; V: TRBV5-1; D: -; CDR3: CASSLDGQGNQPQHF; DNA: TGCGCCAGCAGCCTAGACGGGCAGGGGAATCAGCCCCAGCATTTT
J: TRBJ1-1; size: -; V: TRBV18; D: -; CDR3: CASSPGEGVYTEAFF; DNA: TGTGCCAGCTCACCAGGGGAGGGGGTGTACACTGAAGCTTTCTTT
J: TRBJ2-1; size: -; V: TRBV11-2; D: -; CDR3: CASSLRAQAGVDEQFF; DNA: TGTGCCAGCAGCTTACGGGCCCAGGCGGGCGTAGATGAGCAGTTCTTC
J: TRBJ2-1; size: -; V: TRBV21-1; D: -; CDR3: CASSKRGGGSMAEQFF; DNA: TGTGCCAGCAGCAAAAGAGGAGGAGGGTCGATGGCTGAGCAGTTCTTC
J: TRBJ1-1; size: -; V: TRBV20-1; D: -; CDR3: CSARPGLGAFF; DNA: TGCAGTGCTAGACCAGGGCTGGGGGCTTTCTTT
J: TRBJ1-4; size: -; V: TRBV19; D: TRBD1; CDR3: CASRPDRGTEKLFF; DNA: TGTGCCAGTAGGCCTGACAGGGGGACCGAAAAACTGTTTTTT
J: TRBJ1-1; size: -; V: TRBV10-1; D: -; CDR3: CASSQGKVNTEAFF; DNA: TGCGCCAGCAGTCAGGGGAAGGTGAACACTGAAGCTTTCTTT
J: TRBJ2-3; size: -; V: TRBV10-3; D: -; CDR3: CAISGEIAGGDTQYF; DNA: TGTGCCATCAGTGGGGAGATCGCGGGCGGGGATACGCAGTATTTT
J: TRBJ2-5; size: -; V: TRBV4-1; D: TRBD2; CDR3: CASSQGWMAGEQETQYF; DNA: TGCGCCAGCAGCCAAGGCTGGATGGCGGGAGAACAAGAGACCCAGTACTTC
J: TRBJ2-3; size: -; V: TRBV6-6; D: -; CDR3: CASIQSRTSTDTQYF; DNA: TGTGCCAGCATTCAGAGCAGGACTAGCACAGATACGCAGTATTTT